The text below deals with one TCR beta chain. Its antigen remains unknown. This CDR3 is 11 amino acids long. The germline CDR1 and CDR2 sequences are SGHDT and YYEEEE. The ends were cut back, 1 base at V and 8 bases at J, with 6 bases in the middle. Once RNA had been extracted, it was reverse transcribed into cDNA to act as the sequencing template. Produced via immunoSEQ multiplex PCR; TCRdb's table is partial and in-frame only. Of about 250,000 clones listed, roughly 60% are singletons. The data are from a study of CD8+ T cells in alopecia areata. Study-wide results and limits: Scalp sample data also include resident alphabeta T cells from normal skin.

Treatment meaning: oral pan-JAK inhibitor, 5-10 mg twice daily. Cell sorting was applied to PBMCs, and CD4+ and CD8+ T cells were collected. The receptor was isolated from a human donor with alopecia areata. The chain uses TRBV5-6 and TRBJ1-1, with a possible D match to TRBD1 (5 bases). The material sequenced was CD4+ T cells sorted from blood, taken at approximately week 51, from a patient treated with tofacitinib. Here the CDR3 reads CASSLRDEAFF. The CDR3 nucleotides read TGTGCCAGCAGCTTGAGGGACGAAGCTTTCTTT.